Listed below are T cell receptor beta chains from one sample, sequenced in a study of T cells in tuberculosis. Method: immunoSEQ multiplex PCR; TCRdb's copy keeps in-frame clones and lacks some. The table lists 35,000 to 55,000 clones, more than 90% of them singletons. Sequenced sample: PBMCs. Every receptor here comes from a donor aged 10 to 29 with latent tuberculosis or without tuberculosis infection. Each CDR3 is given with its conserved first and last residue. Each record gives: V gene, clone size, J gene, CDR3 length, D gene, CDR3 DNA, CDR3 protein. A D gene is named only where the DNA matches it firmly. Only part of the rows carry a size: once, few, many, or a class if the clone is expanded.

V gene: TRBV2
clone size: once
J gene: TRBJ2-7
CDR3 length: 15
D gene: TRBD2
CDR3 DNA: TGTGCCAGCAGTGAAGTGCAGGGACTAACCTACGAGCAGTACTTC
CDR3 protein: CASSEVQGLTYEQYF

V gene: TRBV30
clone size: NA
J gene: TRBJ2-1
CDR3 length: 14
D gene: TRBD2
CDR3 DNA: TGTGCCCTCTCGGGAGGCGGTAAGGACAATGAGCAGTTCTTC
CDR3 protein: CALSGGGKDNEQFF

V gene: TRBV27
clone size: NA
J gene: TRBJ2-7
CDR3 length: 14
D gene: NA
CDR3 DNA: TGTGCCAGCAGTTCTACGGGATCCGCCTACGAGCAGTACTTC
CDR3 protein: CASSSTGSAYEQYF

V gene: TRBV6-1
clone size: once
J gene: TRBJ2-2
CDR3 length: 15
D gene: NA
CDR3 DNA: TGTGCCAGCAGATATAGCGGACTGAACACCGGGGAGCTGTTTTTT
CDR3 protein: CASRYSGLNTGELFF

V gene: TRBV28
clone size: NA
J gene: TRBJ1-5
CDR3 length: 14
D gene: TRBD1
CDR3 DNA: TGTGCCAGCAAAAGACAGGGGGGCAATCAGCCCCAGCATTTT
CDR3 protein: CASKRQGGNQPQHF

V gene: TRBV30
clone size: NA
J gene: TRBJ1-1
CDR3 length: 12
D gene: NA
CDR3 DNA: TGTGCCTGGAGTATAGCCATAGGTGAAGCTTTCTTT
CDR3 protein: CAWSIAIGEAFF

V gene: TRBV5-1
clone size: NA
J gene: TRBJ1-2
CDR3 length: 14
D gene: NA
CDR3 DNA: TGCGCCAGCAGCTTGGTTGCAGGGGTTGATGGCTACACCTTC
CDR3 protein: CASSLVAGVDGYTF

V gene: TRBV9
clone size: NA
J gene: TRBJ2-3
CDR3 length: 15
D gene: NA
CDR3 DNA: TGTGCCAGCAGCGGTGGGTCAGGGGGCACAGATACGCAGTATTTT
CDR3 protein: CASSGGSGGTDTQYF

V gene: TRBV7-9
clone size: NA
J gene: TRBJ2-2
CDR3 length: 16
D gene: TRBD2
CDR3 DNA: TGTGCCAGCACCCCCATAGCGGGGAGGAACACCGGGGAGCTGTTTTTT
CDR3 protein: CASTPIAGRNTGELFF

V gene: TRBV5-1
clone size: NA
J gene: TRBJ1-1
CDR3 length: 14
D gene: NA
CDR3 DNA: TGCGCCAGCAGCTTGGACAGGGTGGGGACTGAAGCTTTCTTT
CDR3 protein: CASSLDRVGTEAFF

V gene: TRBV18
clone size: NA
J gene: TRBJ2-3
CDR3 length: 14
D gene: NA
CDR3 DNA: TGTGCCAGCTCACCTGGGCCCTCCACAGATACGCAGTATTTT
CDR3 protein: CASSPGPSTDTQYF

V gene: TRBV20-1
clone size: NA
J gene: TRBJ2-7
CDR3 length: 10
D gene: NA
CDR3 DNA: TGCAGTGCTAGAGTAGTCGAGCAGTACTTC
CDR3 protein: CSARVVEQYF

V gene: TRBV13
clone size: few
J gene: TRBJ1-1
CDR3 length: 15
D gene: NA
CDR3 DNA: TGTGCCAGCAGCTTCGAGGGGAGGGTAAGGACTGAAGCTTTCTTT
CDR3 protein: CASSFEGRVRTEAFF

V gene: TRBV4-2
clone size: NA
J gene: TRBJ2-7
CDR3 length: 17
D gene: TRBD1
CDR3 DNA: TGTGCCAGCAGCCAAGATCGAGCGGACAGGGCCTCCTACGAGCAGTACTTC
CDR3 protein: CASSQDRADRASYEQYF

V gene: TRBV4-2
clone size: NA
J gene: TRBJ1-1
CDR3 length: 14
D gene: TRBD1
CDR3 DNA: TGTGCCAGCAGCCAGGGACAGAGGAACACTGAAGCTTTCTTT
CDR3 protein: CASSQGQRNTEAFF

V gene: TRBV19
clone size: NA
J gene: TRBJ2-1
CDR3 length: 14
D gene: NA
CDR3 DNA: TGTGCCAGTAGTAAACGGGGAAATGACAATGAGCAGTTCTTC
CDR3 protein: CASSKRGNDNEQFF

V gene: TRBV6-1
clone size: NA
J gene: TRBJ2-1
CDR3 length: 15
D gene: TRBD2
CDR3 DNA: TGTGCCAGCGATGTTGCGGGAGGGCCCTACAATGAGCAGTTCTTC
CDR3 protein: CASDVAGGPYNEQFF

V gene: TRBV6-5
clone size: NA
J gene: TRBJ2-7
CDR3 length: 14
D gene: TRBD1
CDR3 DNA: TGTGCCAGCAGCGGGACAGGGAGATCGTACGAGCAGTACTTC
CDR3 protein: CASSGTGRSYEQYF

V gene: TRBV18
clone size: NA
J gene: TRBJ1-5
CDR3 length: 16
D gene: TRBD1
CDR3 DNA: TGTGCCAGCTCATCTACAGGGGGACAGGGGAGTCAGCCCCAGCATTTT
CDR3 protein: CASSSTGGQGSQPQHF

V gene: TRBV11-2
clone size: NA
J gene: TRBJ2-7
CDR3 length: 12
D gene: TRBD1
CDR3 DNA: TGTGCCAGCAGCTGGACAGGGGCCGAGCAGTACTTC
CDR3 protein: CASSWTGAEQYF

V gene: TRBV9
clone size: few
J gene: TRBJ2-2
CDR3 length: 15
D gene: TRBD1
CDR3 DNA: TGTGCCGCTACTACAGGGGGGAGTTCCACCGGGGAGCTGTTTTTT
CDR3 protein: CAATTGGSSTGELFF

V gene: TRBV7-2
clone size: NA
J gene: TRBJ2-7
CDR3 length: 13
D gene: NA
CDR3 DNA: TGTGCCAGCAGCTTAAGGAGGGGGCGGGAGCAGTACTTC
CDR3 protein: CASSLRRGREQYF

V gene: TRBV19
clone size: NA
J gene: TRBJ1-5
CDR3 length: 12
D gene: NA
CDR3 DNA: TGTGCCAGTAGCACAGGGTTACAGCCCCAGCATTTT
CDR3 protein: CASSTGLQPQHF

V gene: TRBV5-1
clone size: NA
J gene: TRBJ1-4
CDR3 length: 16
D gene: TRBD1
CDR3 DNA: TGCGCCAGCAGCTTGTTTCCGGGACAGCCCAATGAAAAACTGTTTTTT
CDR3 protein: CASSLFPGQPNEKLFF

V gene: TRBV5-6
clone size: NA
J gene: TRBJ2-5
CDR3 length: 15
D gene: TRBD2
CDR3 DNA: TGTGCCAGCAGCTTGGGGACGGGAGGTTGGGAGACCCAGTACTTC
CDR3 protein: CASSLGTGGWETQYF

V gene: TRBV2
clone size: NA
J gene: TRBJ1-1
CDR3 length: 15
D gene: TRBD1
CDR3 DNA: TGTGCCAGCAAAGGGGGAATAACAGGGGGCACTGAAGCTTTCTTT
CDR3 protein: CASKGGITGGTEAFF

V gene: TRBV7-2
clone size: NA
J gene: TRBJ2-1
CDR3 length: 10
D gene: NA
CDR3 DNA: TGTGCCAATGGGGAGAATGAGCAGTTCTTC
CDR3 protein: CANGENEQFF

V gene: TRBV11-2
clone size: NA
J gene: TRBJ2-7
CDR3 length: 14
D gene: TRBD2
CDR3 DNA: TGTGCCAGCAGCTCTCTAGGACTAGCAGGCGAGCAGTACTTC
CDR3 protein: CASSSLGLAGEQYF

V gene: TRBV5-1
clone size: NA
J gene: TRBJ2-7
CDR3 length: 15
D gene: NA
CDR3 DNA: TGCGCCAGCACCCCCCCAGGGGTTGTTGGGCGCGAGCAGTACTTC
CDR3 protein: CASTPPGVVGREQYF

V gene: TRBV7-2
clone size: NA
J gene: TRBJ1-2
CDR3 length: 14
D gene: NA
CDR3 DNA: TGTGCCAGCAGCCCCCAGGGGAACCGCTATGGCTACACCTTC
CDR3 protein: CASSPQGNRYGYTF